These T cell receptor beta chains were read from a single sample in a study of radiation and T cells in renal cell carcinoma. Only in-frame clones appear in the TCRdb table, and some are missing; sequencing was by immunoSEQ multiplex PCR. The sample shows some 130,000 clones, over 75% of them seen only once. The source material was blood, sampled from a patient whose treatment included radiotherapy and nephrectomy. Receptor source: a woman aged 60-75 years with renal cell carcinoma. The CDR3 runs from the conserved cysteine through the conserved F or W. Fields, in order: clone size, D gene, J gene, V gene, CDR3 protein, CDR3 DNA. A D gene is named only where the DNA matches it firmly. Size tells how often a clone was seen (once, few, many) or the class of an expanded clone, and some rows leave it out.

>NA|NA|TRBJ2-1|TRBV5-1
CASSLFDEQFF
TGCGCCAGCAGCTTGTTTGATGAGCAGTTCTTC
>NA|NA|TRBJ2-7|TRBV7-9
CASSLEDYSYEQYF
TGTGCCAGCAGCTTGGAAGATTACTCCTACGAGCAGTACTTC
>NA|TRBD1|TRBJ2-2|TRBV7-3
CASSTHRGPRNTGELFF
TGTGCCAGCAGCACACACAGGGGTCCAAGGAACACCGGGGAGCTGTTTTTT
>NA|TRBD2|TRBJ2-2|TRBV6-5
CASSYGLAGTGELFF
TGTGCCAGCAGTTACGGACTAGCGGGGACCGGGGAGCTGTTTTTT
>NA|NA|TRBJ2-7|TRBV28
CASSLVLADSYEQYF
TGTGCCAGCAGTTTGGTATTAGCGGACTCCTACGAGCAGTACTTC
>NA|NA|TRBJ1-2|TRBV20-1
CSARFQGGYTF
TGCAGTGCTAGGTTTCAGGGAGGCTACACCTTC
>NA|NA|TRBJ2-7|TRBV4-1
CASSQDWVPHDSYEQYF
TGCGCCAGCAGCCAAGATTGGGTCCCTCACGACTCCTACGAGCAGTACTTC
>NA|NA|TRBJ1-1|TRBV11-3
CASSHSGGEAFF
TGTGCCAGCAGCCATTCGGGGGGAGAAGCTTTCTTT
>NA|NA|TRBJ1-2|TRBV9
CASSVALGGANYGYTF
TGTGCCAGCAGCGTAGCTTTGGGGGGAGCTAACTATGGCTACACCTTC
>once|NA|TRBJ2-7|TRBV11-3
CASSFRPDYEQYF
TGTGCCAGCAGCTTCAGGCCTGACTACGAGCAGTACTTC
>NA|NA|TRBJ2-1|TRBV11-2
CASNPWTSSGEQFF
TGTGCCAGCAACCCATGGACCTCTTCGGGTGAGCAGTTCTTC
>NA|NA|TRBJ1-3|TRBV6-1
CASSEAFFRTQGGNTIYF
TGTGCCAGCAGTGAAGCTTTTTTCCGGACCCAAGGAGGAAACACCATATATTTT
>NA|TRBD1|TRBJ2-1|TRBV7-2
CASSPDRGSYNEQFF
TGTGCCAGCAGCCCCGACAGGGGGTCCTACAATGAGCAGTTCTTC
>NA|NA|TRBJ1-2|TRBV5-4
CASTGSLPGDGGYTF
TGTGCCAGCACCGGATCTCTTCCAGGCGACGGGGGCTACACCTTC
>NA|NA|TRBJ1-1|TRBV5-1
CASSSSPNTEAFF
TGCGCCAGCAGCTCGTCCCCGAACACTGAAGCTTTCTTT
>NA|TRBD1|TRBJ1-5|TRBV10-3
CAISGTGGPEGQPQHF
TGTGCCATCAGTGGGACAGGGGGCCCAGAGGGGCAGCCCCAGCATTTT
>NA|TRBD1|TRBJ2-2|TRBV6-5
CASGSGGRVGELFF
TGTGCCAGCGGTTCAGGGGGTCGGGTCGGGGAGCTGTTTTTT
>NA|NA|TRBJ2-7|TRBV19
CASTGGSYEQYF
TGTGCCAGTACCGGGGGCTCCTACGAGCAGTACTTC
>few|NA|TRBJ1-1|TRBV11-3
CASSFDMNTEAFF
TGTGCCAGCAGCTTTGACATGAACACTGAAGCTTTCTTT
>NA|NA|TRBJ1-1|TRBV28
CASSENTEAFF
TGTGCCAGCAGTGAGAACACTGAAGCTTTCTTT
>once|NA|TRBJ2-2|TRBV11-2
CASSLGAPTGELFF
TGTGCCAGCAGCTTAGGTGCCCCTACCGGGGAGCTGTTTTTT
>NA|NA|TRBJ1-6|TRBV10-3
CAISRTDYNSPLHF
TGTGCCATCTCCAGGACCGATTATAATTCACCCCTCCACTTT
>NA|NA|TRBJ1-2|TRBV6-5
CASSQDRDWWEGYTF
TGTGCCAGCAGCCAGGACCGGGACTGGTGGGAGGGCTACACCTTC
>NA|NA|TRBJ2-7|TRBV2
CASSAEGVLYEQYF
TGTGCCAGCAGTGCGGAGGGGGTTCTCTACGAGCAGTACTTC
>NA|NA|TRBJ1-5|TRBV28
CASSLGQPGGPQHF
TGTGCCAGCAGTTTGGGCCAACCTGGTGGGCCCCAGCATTTT
>NA|NA|TRBJ1-2|TRBV13
CASSLTNYGYTF
TGTGCCAGCAGCCTAACTAACTATGGCTACACCTTC
>few|TRBD1|TRBJ1-2|TRBV4-1
CASSHPYGQGDYGYTF
TGCGCCAGCAGCCATCCGTACGGACAGGGAGACTATGGCTACACCTTC
>many|NA|TRBJ1-2|TRBV7-8
CASSLRSPWEQDIRYGYTF
TGTGCCAGCAGCCTCAGATCGCCCTGGGAACAGGACATCCGCTATGGCTACACCTTC
>NA|TRBD1|TRBJ2-7|TRBV6-1
CASSELRTGDFYEQYF
TGTGCCAGCAGTGAATTAAGGACAGGGGATTTTTACGAGCAGTACTTC
>NA|NA|TRBJ2-1|TRBV29-1
CSVPTFVSGPTNEQFF
TGCAGCGTCCCCACCTTCGTATCAGGACCCACCAATGAGCAGTTCTTC
>NA|NA|TRBJ1-1|TRBV5-5
CASSLSWTANTEAFF
TGTGCCAGCAGCTTGTCGTGGACGGCGAACACTGAAGCTTTCTTT
>few|TRBD1|TRBJ1-4|TRBV10-3
CAISESDRGFTNEKLFF
TGTGCCATCAGTGAGTCCGACAGGGGCTTCACTAATGAAAAACTGTTTTTT
>NA|TRBD1|TRBJ1-2|TRBV19
CASSIRHRDRAYGYTF
TGTGCCAGTAGTATCCGACACCGGGACAGGGCCTATGGCTACACCTTC
>NA|TRBD2|TRBJ2-7|TRBV6-6
CASSYGLAQNEQYF
TGTGCCAGCAGTTACGGACTAGCCCAGAACGAGCAGTACTTC
>NA|NA|TRBJ2-1|TRBV5-4
CASSRDRPSYNEQFF
TGTGCCAGCAGCCGAGACAGGCCTTCCTACAATGAGCAGTTCTTC
>NA|NA|TRBJ1-1|TRBV6-6
CASSSDTGGAEAFF
TGTGCCAGCAGTTCCGACACTGGTGGGGCTGAAGCTTTCTTT